The clone carrying this T cell receptor beta chain was found once. The data originate from a study of blood T cell repertoires in COVID-19. Study context: Sites in the United States, Italy and Spain provided acute and convalescent COVID-19 samples. The cDNA or gDNA used as material had been derived from T cells, B-cell-depleted T cells, or PBMCs.

In the source study's methods: For nucleated cells, counts were estimated from reference gene primer amplification. Repertoires were generated with immunoSEQ multiplex PCR, while TCRdb's copy carries only in-frame clones and drops some. V and J calls and clone size are as listed in that table; D and trimming were resolved from the DNA. This table has over 200,000 clones, just over 90% appearing once. V gave up 2 bases and J gave up 2 bases, with 9 bases separating them. Germline V gene lookup returns CDR1 SGDLS and CDR2 YYNGEE. The CDR3 is 14 amino acids. Source material: peripheral blood. This chain uses TRBV9 with TRBJ2-3, with a tentative D call TRBD1 (6 bases). The source is a man aged 30-40 years with acute or convalescent COVID-19. The DNA for the CDR3 is TGTGCCAGCAGCGTTACAGGGTACACAGATACGCAGTATTTT. Protein product: CASSVTGYTDTQYF.